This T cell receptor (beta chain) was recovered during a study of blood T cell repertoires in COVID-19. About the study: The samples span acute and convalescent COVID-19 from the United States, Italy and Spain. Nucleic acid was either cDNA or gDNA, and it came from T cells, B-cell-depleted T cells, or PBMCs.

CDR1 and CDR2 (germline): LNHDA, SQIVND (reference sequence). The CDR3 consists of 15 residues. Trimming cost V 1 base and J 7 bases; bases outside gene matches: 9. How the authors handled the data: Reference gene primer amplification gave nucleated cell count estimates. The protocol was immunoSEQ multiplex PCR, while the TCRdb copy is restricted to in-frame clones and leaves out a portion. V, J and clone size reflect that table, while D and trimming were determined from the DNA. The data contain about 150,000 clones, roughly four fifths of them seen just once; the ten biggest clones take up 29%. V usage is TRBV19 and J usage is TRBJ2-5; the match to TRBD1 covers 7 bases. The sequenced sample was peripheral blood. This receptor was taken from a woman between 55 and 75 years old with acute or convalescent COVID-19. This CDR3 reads CASSIGQGPEGTQYF. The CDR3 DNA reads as TGTGCCAGTAGTATAGGACAGGGTCCAGAGGGGACCCAGTACTTC.